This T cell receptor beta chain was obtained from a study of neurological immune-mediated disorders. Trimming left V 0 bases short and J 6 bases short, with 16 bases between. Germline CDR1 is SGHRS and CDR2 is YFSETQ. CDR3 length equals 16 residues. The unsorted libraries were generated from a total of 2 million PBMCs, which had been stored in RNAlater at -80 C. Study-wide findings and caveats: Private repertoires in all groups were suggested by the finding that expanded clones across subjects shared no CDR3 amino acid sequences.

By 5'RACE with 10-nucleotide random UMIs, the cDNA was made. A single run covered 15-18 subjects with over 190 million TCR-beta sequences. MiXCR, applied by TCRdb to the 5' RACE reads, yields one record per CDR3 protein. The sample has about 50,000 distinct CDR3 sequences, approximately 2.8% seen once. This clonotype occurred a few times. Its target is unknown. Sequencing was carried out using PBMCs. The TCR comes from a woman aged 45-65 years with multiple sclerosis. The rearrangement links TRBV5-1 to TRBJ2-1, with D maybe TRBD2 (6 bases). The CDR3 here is CASSLVGNSGVNEQFF. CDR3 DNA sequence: TGCGCCAGCAGCTTGGTGGGAAACTCGGGGGTCAATGAGCAGTTCTTC.